This TCR beta chain came from a study of blood T cell repertoires in COVID-19. Across the study: Collection of acute and convalescent COVID-19 samples took place in the United States, Italy and Spain. Sources were T cells, B-cell-depleted T cells, or PBMCs; the material itself was cDNA or gDNA.

The CDR3 sequence is 13 residues long. Germline V gives CDR1 MNHEY, CDR2 SVGAGI. V was pared by 8 bases and J by 3 bases, with 13 bases between. Authors' data handling: Estimation of nucleated cell counts was performed using reference gene primer amplification. Measured with immunoSEQ multiplex PCR; TCRdb has only the in-frame clones, and not every one. That table gives V, J and clone size, and the DNA gave D and trimming. The table records about 32,000 clones, approximately 85% of them present only once. This sequence originates from a man between 60 and 75 years old with active or convalescent COVID-19. The V gene is TRBV6-5, the J gene TRBJ1-1; D not resolved. The sequenced sample was peripheral blood. The CDR3 DNA reads TGTGCCAGCCGGCGGCAGGAGGACACTGAAGCTTTCTTT. It is translated as CASRRQEDTEAFF.